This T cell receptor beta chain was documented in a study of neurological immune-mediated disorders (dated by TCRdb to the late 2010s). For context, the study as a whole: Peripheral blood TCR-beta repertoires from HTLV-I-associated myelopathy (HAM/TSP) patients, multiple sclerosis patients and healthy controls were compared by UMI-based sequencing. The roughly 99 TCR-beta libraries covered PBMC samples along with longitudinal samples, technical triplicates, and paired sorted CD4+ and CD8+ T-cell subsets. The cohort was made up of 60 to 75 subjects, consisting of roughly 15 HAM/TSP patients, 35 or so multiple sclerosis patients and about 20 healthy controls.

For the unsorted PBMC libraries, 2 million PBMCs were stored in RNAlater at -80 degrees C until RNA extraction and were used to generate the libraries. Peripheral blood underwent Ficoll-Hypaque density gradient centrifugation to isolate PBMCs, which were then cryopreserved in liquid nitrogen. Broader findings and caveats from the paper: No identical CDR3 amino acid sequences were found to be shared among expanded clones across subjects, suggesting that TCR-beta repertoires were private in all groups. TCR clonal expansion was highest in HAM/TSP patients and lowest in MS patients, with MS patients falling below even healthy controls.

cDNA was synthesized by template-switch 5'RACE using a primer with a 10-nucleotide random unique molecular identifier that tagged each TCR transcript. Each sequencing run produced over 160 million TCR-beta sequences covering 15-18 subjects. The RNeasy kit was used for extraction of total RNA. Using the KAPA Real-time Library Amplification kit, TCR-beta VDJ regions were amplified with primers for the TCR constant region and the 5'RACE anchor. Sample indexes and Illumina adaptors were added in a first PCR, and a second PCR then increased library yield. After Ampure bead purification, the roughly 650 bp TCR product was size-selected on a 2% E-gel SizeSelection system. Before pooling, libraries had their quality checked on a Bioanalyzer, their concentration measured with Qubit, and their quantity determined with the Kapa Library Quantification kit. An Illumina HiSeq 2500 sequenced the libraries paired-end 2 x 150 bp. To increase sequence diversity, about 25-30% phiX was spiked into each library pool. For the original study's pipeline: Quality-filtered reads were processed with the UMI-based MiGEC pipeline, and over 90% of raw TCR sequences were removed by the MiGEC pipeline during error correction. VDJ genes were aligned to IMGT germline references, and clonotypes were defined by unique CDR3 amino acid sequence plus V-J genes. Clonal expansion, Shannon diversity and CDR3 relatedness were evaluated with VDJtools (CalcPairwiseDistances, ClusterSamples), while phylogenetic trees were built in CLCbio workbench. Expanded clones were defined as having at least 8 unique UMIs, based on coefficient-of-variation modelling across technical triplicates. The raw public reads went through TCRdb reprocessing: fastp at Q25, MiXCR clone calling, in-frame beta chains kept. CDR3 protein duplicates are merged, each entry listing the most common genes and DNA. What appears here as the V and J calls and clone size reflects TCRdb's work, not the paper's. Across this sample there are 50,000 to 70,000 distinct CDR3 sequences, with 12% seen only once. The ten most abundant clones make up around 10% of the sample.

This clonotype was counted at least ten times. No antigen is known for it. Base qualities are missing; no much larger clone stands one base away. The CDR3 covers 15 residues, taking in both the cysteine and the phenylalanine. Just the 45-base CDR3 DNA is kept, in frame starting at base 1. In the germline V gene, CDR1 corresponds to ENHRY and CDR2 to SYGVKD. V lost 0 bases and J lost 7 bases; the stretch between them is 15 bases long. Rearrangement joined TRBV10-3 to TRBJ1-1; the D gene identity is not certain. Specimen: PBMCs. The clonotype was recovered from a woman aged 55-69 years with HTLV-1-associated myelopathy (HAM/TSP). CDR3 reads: CAISESVSGKDEAFF. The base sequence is TGTGCCATCAGTGAGTCGGTTTCGGGGAAGGATGAAGCTTTCTTT.